This T cell receptor beta chain came from a study of blood T cell repertoires in COVID-19. At the level of the study: Samples came from the United States, Italy and Spain, spanning acute and convalescent COVID-19.

This clone was seen a single time. The V gene lost 3 bases and the J gene lost 6 bases, with 15 bases spanning the gap. The CDR3 has 13 amino acids. Per germline, CDR1 GTSNPN and CDR2 SVGIG (reference sequence). Sequencing used immunoSEQ multiplex PCR; TCRdb keeps in-frame clones, though not all of them. Here the sample spans more than 350,000 clones, over 75% being singletons. This TCR was recovered from a woman in her twenties or thirties with COVID-19, enrolled during active disease. V usage is TRBV30 and J usage is TRBJ2-7; D perhaps matches TRBD2 (5 bases). Sequenced material: peripheral blood. The chain's CDR3 is CAWSLERDIEQYF. CDR3 DNA sequence: TGTGCCTGGAGCCTGGAACGGGATATCGAGCAGTACTTC.